The TCR beta chain under discussion was sequenced for a study of blood T cell repertoires in COVID-19. Sequencing was performed with immunoSEQ multiplex PCR; in TCRdb, only in-frame clones are kept and a portion is missing. The repertoire holds more than 250,000 clones, around 90% seen once, with 1.7% in the top ten. The CDR3 contains 14 residues. Trimming removed 8 bases at V and 1 base at J, with 14 bases between. Germline lookup yields CDR1 MNHEY and CDR2 SMNVEV (reference sequence). Participants were aged 18 to 89 years from 20 to 30 US areas. The V call is TRBV27, the J call TRBJ1-1, with D uncertain. The sample taken for sequencing was PBMCs or T cells enriched from blood (not recorded which). This TCR was sampled from a woman aged 18 to 35 with acute COVID-19. The chain's CDR3 is CASRAGRGNTEAFF. The DNA of the CDR3 is TGTGCCAGCCGGGCAGGCCGGGGGAACACTGAAGCTTTCTTT.